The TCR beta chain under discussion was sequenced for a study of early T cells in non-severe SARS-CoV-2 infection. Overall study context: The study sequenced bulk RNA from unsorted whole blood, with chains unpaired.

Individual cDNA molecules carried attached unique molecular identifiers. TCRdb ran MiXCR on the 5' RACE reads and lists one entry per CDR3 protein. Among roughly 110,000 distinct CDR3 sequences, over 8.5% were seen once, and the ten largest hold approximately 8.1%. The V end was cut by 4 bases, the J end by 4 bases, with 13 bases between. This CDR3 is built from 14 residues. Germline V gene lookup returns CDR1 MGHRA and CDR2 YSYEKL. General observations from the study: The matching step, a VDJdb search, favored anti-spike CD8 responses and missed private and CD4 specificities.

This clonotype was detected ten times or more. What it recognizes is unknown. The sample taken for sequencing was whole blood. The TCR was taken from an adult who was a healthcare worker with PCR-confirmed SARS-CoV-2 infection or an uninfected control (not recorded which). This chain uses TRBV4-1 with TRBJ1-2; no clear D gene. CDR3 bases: TGCGCCAGCAGCCCAGTAGCCTTAATCTATGGCTACACCTTC. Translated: CASSPVALIYGYTF.